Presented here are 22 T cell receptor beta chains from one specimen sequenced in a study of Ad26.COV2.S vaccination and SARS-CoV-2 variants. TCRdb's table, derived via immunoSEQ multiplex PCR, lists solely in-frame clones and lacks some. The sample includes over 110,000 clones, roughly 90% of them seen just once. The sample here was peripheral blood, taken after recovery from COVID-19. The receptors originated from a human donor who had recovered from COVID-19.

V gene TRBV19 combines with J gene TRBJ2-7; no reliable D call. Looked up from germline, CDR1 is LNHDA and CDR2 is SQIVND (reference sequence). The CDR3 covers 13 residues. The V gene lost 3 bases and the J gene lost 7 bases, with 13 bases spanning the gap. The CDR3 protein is CASSMMSAEEQYF. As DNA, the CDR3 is TGTGCCAGTAGTATGATGTCAGCAGAGGAGCAGTACTTC.

The CDR3 bases are TGTGCCACCCATGGGACCCGAGGGGAGACCCAGTACTTC. Amino acids: CATHGTRGETQYF. V and J are TRBV28 and TRBJ2-5; D may correspond to TRBD1 or TRBD2 (5 bases each). V was shortened by 10 bases and J by 5 bases, with 17 bases between the two germline ends. The germline gives CDR1 MDHEN, CDR2 SYDVKM. The length of the CDR3 is 13 residues. Complete variable domain (other parts from reference TRBV28 and TRBJ2-5): DVKVTQSSRYLVKRTGEKVFLECVQDMDHENMFWYRQDPGLGLRLIYFSYDVKMKEKGDIPEGYSVSREKKERFSLILESASTNQTSMYLCATHGTRGETQYFGPGTRLLVL.

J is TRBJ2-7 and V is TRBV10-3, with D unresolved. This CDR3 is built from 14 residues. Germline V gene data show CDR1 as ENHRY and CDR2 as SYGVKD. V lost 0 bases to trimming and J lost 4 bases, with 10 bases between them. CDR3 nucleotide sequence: TGTGCCATCAGTGAGTCGTATCAAAGTTACGAGCAGTACTTC. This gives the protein CAISESYQSYEQYF.

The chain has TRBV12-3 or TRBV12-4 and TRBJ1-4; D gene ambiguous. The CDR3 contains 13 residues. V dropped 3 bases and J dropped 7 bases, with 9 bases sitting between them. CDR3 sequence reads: CASSFREGEKLFF. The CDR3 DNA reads TGTGCCAGCAGTTTTAGGGAAGGTGAAAAACTGTTTTTT.

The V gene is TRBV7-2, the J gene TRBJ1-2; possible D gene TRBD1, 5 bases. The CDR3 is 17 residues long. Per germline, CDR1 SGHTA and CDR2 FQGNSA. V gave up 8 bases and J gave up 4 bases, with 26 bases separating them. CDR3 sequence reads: CASEPKGPRDVTYGYTF. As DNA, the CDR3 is TGTGCCAGCGAGCCCAAGGGCCCTCGGGACGTGACCTATGGCTACACCTTC. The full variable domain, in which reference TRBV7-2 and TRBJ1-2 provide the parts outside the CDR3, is GAGVSQSPSNKVTEKGKDVELRCDPISGHTALYWYRQSLGQGLEFLIYFQGNSAPDKSGLPSDRFSAERTGGSVSTLTIQRTQQEDSAVYLCASEPKGPRDVTYGYTFGSGTRLTVV.

CDR3 DNA sequence: TGTGCCAGCAGAGGGGGACAGGGGGCGACAGATACGCAGTATTTT. Amino acids: CASRGGQGATDTQYF. The chain has TRBV2 and TRBJ2-3, with 12 bases identical to TRBD1. The CDR3 consists of 15 residues. J lost 3 bases, V lost 6 bases, and 4 bases had no gene match. CDR1 SNHLY and CDR2 FYNNEI come from the germline V gene.

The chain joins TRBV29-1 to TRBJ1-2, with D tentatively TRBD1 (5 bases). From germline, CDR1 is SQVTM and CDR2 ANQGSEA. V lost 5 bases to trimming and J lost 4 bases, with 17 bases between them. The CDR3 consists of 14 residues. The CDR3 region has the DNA TGCAGCGTTTCTAAAGGGGCGGGAGCCTATGGCTACACCTTC. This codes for CSVSKGAGAYGYTF.

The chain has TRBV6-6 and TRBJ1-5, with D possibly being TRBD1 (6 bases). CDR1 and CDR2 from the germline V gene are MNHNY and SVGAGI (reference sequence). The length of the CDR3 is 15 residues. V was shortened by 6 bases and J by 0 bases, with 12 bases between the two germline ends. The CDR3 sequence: CASRNGGASNQPQHF. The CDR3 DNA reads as TGTGCCAGCAGAAATGGGGGGGCTAGCAATCAGCCCCAGCATTTT.

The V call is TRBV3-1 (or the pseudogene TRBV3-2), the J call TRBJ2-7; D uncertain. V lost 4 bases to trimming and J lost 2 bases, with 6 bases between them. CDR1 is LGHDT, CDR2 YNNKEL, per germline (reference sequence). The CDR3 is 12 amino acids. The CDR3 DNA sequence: TGTGCCAGCAGCCGGGCGGCCTACGAGCAGTACTTC. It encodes CASSRAAYEQYF.

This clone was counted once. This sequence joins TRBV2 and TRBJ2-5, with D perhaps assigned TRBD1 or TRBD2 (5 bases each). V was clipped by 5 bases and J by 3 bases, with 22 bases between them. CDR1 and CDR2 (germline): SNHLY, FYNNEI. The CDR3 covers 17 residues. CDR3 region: CASSPFGTPGTEETQYF. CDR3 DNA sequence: TGTGCCAGCAGTCCTTTCGGTACCCCAGGGACGGAAGAGACCCAGTACTTC.

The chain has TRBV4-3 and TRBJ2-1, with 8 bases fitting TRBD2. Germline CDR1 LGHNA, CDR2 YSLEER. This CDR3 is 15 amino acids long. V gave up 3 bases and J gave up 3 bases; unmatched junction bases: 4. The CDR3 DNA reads TGCGCCAGCAGCCAGAGACTAGCGAGCTACAATGAGCAGTTCTTC. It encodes CASSQRLASYNEQFF.

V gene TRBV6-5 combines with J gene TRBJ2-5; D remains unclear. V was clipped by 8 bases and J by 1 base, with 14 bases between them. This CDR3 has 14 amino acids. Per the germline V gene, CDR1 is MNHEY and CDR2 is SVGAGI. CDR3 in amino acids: CASSWGRLQETQYF. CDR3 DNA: TGTGCCAGCTCGTGGGGTCGCCTCCAAGAGACCCAGTACTTC.

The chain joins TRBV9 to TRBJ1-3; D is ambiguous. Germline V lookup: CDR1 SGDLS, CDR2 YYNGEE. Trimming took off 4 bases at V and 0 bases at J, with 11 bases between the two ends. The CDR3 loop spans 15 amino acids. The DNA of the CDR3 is TGTGCCAGCAGCCTCGACCGGACCTCTGGAAACACCATATATTTT. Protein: CASSLDRTSGNTIYF.

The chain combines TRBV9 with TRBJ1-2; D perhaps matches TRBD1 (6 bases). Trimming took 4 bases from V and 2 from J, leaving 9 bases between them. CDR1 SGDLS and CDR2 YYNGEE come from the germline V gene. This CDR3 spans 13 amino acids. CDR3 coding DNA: TGTGCCAGCAGCACAGGACAGAACTATGGCTACACCTTC. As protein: CASSTGQNYGYTF.

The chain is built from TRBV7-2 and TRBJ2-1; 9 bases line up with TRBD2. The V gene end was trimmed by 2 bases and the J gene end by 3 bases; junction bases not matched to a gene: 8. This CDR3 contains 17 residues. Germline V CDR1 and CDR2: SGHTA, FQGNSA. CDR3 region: CASSLTWRGGIYNEQFF. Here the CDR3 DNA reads TGTGCCAGCAGCTTAACTTGGCGGGGGGGGATCTACAATGAGCAGTTCTTC.

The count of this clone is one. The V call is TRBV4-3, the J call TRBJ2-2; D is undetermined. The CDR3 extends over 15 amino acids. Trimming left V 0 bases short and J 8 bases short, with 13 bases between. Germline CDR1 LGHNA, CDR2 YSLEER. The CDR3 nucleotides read TGCGCCAGCAGCCAAGAACCAGGCCCTAGGGGGGAGCTGTTTTTT. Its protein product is CASSQEPGPRGELFF.

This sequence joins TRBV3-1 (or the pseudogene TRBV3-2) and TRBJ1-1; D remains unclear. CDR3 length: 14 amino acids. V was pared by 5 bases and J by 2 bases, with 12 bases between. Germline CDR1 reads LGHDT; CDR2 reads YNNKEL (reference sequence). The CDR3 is CASSSRVGNTEAFF. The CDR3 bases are TGTGCCAGCAGCTCGAGGGTCGGTAACACTGAAGCTTTCTTT.

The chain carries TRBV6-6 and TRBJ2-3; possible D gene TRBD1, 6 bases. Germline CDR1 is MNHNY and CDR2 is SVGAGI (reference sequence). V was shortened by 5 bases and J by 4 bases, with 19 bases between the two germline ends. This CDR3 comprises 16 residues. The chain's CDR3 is CASSRSFRGSSDTQYF. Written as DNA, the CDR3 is TGTGCCAGCAGTCGATCGTTCAGGGGAAGTTCAGATACGCAGTATTTT.

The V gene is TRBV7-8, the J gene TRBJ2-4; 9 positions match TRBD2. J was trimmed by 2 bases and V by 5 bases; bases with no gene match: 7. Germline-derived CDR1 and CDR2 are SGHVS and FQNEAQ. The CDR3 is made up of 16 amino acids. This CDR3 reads CASSLGGGVPKNIQYF. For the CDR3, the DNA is TGTGCCAGCAGCCTCGGCGGGGGGGTGCCCAAAAACATTCAGTACTTC.

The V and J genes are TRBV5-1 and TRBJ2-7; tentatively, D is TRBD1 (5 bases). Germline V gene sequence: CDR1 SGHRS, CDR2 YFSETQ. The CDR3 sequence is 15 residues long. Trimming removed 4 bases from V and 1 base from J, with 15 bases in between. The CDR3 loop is CASSDGHVRSYEQYF. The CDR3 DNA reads TGCGCCAGCAGCGATGGACACGTCAGGTCCTACGAGCAGTACTTC.

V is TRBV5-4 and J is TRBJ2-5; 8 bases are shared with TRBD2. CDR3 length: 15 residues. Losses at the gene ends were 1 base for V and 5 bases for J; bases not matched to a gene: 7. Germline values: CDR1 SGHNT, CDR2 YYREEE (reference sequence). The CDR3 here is CASSLYGGAKETQYF. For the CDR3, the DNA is TGTGCCAGCAGCTTGTACGGGGGGGCCAAGGAGACCCAGTACTTC.

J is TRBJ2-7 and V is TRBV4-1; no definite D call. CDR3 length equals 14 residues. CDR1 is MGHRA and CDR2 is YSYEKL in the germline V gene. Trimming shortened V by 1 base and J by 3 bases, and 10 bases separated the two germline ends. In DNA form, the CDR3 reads TGCGCCAGCAGCCAAGTGACTTTTGACTACGAGCAGTACTTC. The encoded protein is CASSQVTFDYEQYF.